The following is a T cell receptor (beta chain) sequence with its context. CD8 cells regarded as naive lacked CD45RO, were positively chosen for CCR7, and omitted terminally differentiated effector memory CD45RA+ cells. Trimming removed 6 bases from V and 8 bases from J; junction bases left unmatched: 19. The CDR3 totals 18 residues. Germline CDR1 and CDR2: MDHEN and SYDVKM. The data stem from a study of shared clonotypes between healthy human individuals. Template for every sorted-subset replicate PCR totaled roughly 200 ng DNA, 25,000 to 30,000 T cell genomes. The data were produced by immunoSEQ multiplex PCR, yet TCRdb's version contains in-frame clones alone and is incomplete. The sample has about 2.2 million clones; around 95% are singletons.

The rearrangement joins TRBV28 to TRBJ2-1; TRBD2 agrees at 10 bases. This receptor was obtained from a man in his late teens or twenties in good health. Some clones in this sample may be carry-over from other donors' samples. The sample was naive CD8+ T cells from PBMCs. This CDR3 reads CASSYTFSGRPHGDEQFF. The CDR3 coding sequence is TGTGCCAGCAGCTATACATTTAGCGGGAGGCCACATGGGGATGAGCAGTTCTTC.